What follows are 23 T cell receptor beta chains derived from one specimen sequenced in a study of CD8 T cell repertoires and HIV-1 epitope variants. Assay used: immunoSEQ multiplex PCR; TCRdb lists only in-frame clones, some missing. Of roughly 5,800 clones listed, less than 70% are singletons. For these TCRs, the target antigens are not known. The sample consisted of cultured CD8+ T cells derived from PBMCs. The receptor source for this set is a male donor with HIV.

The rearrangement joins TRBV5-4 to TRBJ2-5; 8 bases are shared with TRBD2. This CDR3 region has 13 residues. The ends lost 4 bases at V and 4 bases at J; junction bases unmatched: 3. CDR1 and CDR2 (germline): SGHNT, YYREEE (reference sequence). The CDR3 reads CASSAGLGETQYF. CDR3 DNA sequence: TGTGCCAGCAGCGCGGGACTAGGAGAGACCCAGTACTTC. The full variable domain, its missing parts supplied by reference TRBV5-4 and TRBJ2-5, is ETGVTQSPTHLIKTRGQQVTLRCSSQSGHNTVSWYQQALGQGPQFIFQYYREEENGRGNFPPRFSGLQFPNYSSELNVNALELDDSALYLCASSAGLGETQYFGPGTRLLVL.

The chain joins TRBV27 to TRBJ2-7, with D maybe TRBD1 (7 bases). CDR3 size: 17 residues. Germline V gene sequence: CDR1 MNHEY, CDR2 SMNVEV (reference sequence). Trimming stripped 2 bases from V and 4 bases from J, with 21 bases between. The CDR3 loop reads CASSLRTSETGRYEQYF. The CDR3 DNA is TGTGCCAGCAGTTTAAGAACTTCAGAGACAGGGAGGTACGAGCAGTACTTC.

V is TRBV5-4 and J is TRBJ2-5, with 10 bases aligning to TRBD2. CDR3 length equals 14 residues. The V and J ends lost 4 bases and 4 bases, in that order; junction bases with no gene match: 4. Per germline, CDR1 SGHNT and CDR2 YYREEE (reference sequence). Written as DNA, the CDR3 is TGTGCCAGCAGCCTGAGACTAGCGGGAGAGACCCAGTACTTC. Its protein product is CASSLRLAGETQYF.

This CDR3 reads CASSDLGRGTNNEQFF. CDR3 DNA: TGTGCCAGCAGCGACTTAGGAAGGGGAACGAACAATGAGCAGTTCTTC. This chain uses TRBV9 with TRBJ2-1; a possible D gene is TRBD1 (5 bases). Germline V gene sequence: CDR1 SGDLS, CDR2 YYNGEE. This CDR3 contains 16 residues. The germline V and J ends were trimmed by 3 bases and 5 bases, with 18 bases remaining between them. The full variable domain, in which reference TRBV9 and TRBJ2-1 provide the parts outside the CDR3, is DSGVTQTPKHLITATGQRVTLRCSPRSGDLSVYWYQQSLDQGLQFLIQYYNGEERAKGNILERFSAQQFPDLHSELNLSSLELGDSALYFCASSDLGRGTNNEQFFGPGTRLTVL.

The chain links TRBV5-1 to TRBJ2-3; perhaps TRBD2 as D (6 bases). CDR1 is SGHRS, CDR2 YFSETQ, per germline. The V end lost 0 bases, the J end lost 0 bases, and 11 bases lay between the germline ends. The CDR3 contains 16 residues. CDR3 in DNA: TGCGCCAGCAGCTTGGGGCGGGGATCTAGCACAGATACGCAGTATTTT. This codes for CASSLGRGSSTDTQYF.

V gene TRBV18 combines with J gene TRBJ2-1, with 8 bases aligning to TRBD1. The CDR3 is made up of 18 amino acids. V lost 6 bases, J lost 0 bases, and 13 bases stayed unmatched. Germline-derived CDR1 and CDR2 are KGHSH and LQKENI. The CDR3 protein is CASSDRGQGASSYNEQFF. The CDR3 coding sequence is TGTGCCAGCTCCGACCGGGGCCAGGGGGCGAGCTCCTACAATGAGCAGTTCTTC.

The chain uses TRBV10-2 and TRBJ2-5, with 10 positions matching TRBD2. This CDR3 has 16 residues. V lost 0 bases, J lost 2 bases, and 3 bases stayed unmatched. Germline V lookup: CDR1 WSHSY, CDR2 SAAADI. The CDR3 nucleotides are TGCGCCAGCAGTGAGTCGGTTAGCGGGGGGCAAGAGACCCAGTACTTC. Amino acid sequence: CASSESVSGGQETQYF.

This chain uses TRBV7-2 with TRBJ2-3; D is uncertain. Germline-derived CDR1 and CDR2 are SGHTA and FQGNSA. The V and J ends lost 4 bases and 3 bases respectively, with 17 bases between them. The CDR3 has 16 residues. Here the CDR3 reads CASSSEAILLTDTQYF. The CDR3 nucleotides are TGTGCCAGCAGCTCAGAGGCTATCCTCCTGACAGATACGCAGTATTTT.

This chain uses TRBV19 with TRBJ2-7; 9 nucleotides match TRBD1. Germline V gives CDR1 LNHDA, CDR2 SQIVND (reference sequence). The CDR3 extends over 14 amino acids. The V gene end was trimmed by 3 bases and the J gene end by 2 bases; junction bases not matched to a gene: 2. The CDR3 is CASSIGTGTYEQYF. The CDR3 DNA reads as TGTGCCAGTAGTATCGGGACAGGGACCTACGAGCAGTACTTC. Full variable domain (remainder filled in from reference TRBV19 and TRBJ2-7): DGGITQSPKYLFRKEGQNVTLSCEQNLNHDAMYWYRQDPGQGLRLIYYSQIVNDFQKGDIAEGYSVSREKKESFPLTVTSAQKNPTAFYLCASSIGTGTYEQYFGPGTRLTVT.

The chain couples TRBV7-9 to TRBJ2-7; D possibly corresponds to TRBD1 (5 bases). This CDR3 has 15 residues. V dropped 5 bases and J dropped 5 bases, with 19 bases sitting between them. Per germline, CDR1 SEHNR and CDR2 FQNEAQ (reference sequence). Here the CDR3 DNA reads TGTGCCAGCAGCCTTAGTAGGGGCGCAGGGCACGAGCAGTACTTC. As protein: CASSLSRGAGHEQYF.

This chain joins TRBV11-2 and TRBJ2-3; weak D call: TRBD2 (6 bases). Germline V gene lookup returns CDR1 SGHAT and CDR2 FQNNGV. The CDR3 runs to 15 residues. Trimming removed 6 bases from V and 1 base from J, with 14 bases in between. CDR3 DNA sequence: TGTGCCAGCAGTCGCGGGAACCCACGCACAGATACGCAGTATTTT. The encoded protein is CASSRGNPRTDTQYF.

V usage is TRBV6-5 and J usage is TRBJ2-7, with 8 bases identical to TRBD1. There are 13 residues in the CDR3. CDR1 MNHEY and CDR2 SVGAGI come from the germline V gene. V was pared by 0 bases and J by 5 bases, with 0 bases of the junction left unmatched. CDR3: CASSYSTGDEQYF. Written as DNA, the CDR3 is TGTGCCAGCAGTTACTCGACAGGGGACGAGCAGTACTTC.

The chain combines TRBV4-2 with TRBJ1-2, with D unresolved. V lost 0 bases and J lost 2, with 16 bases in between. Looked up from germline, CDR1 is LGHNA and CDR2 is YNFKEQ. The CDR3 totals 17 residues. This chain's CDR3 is CASSQEAGMTPNYGYTF. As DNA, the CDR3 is TGTGCCAGCAGCCAAGAGGCAGGCATGACCCCAAACTATGGCTACACCTTC.

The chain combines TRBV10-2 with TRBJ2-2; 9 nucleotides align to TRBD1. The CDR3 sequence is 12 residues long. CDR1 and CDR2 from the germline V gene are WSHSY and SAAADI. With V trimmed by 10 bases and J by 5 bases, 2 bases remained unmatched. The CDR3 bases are TGCGCCACCGACAGGGGGACCGGGGAGCTGTTTTTT. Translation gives CATDRGTGELFF.

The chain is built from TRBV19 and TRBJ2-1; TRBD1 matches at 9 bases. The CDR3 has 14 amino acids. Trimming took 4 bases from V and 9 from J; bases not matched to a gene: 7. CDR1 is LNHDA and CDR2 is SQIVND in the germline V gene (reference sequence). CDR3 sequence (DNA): TGTGCCAGTAGTAGGGGACAGGGTAGAAGTGAGCAGTTCTTC. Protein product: CASSRGQGRSEQFF.

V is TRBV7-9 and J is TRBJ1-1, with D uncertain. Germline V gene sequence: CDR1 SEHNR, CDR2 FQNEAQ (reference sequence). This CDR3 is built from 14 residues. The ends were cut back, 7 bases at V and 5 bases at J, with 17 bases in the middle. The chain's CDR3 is CASTDSISGTEAFF. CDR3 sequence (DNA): TGTGCCAGCACCGACTCAATATCTGGGACTGAAGCTTTCTTT.

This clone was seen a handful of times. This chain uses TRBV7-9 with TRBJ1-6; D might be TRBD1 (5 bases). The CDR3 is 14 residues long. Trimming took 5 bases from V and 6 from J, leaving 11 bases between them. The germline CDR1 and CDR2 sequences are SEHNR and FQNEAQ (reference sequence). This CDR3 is CASSPRQGNSPLHF. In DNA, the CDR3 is TGTGCCAGCAGCCCCCGGCAGGGTAATTCACCCCTCCACTTT. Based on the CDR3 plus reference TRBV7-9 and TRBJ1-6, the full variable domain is DTGVSQNPRHKITKRGQNVTFRCDPISEHNRLYWYRQTLGQGPEFLTYFQNEAQLEKSRLLSDRFSAERPKGSFSTLEIQRTEQGDSAMYLCASSPRQGNSPLHFGNGTRLTVT.

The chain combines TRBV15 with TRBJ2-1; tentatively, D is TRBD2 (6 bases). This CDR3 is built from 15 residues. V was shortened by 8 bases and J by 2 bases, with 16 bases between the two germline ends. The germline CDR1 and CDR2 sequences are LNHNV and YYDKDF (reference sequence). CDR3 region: CATRSEGRAYNEQFF. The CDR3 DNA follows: TGTGCCACCCGATCGGAGGGCAGGGCCTACAATGAGCAGTTCTTC.

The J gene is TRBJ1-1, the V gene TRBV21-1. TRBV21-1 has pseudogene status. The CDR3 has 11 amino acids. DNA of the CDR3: TGTGCCAGCAGCGAAAGGACTGAAGCTTTCTTT. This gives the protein CASSERTEAFF.

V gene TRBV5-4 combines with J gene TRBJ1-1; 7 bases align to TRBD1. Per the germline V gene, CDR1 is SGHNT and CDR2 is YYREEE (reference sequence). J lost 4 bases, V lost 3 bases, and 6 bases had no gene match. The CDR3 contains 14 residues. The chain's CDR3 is CASSWGTVSTEAFF. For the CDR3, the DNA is TGTGCCAGCAGCTGGGGGACAGTGAGCACTGAAGCTTTCTTT.

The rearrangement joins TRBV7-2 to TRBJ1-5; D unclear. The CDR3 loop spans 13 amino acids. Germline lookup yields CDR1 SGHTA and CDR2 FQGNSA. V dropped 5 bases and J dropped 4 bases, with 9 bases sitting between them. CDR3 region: CASSLRPNQPQHF. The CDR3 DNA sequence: TGTGCCAGCAGCCTTCGACCTAATCAGCCCCAGCATTTT.

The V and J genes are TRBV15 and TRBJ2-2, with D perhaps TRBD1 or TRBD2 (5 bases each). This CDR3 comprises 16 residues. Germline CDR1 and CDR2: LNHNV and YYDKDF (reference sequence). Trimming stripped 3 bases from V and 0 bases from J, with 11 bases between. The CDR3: CATSRRGASNTGELFF. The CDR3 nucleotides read TGTGCCACCAGCAGGCGAGGGGCCTCGAACACCGGGGAGCTGTTTTTT.

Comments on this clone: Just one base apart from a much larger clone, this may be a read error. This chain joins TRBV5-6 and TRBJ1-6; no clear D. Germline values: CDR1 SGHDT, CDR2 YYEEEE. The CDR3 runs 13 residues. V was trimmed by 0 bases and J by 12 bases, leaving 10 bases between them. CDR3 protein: CASSLGAVLPLHF. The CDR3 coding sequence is TGTGCCAGCAGCTTGGGTGCGGTTTTACCCCTCCACTTT.